Following are 9 T cell receptor beta chains from one sample sequenced in a study of cytomegalovirus exposure and HLA in healthy donors. Researchers ran the PCR with 60 Vbeta and 13 Jbeta primers. Method: immunoSEQ multiplex PCR; TCRdb's copy keeps in-frame clones and lacks some. The sample has about 91,000 clones; around four fifths are singletons. Sequences were obtained from PBMCs. The receptor set was obtained from a male donor in good health and CMV-seropositive.

This sequence joins TRBV19 and TRBJ2-3; weak D call: TRBD1 (6 bases). The CDR3 extends over 15 amino acids. Per the germline V gene, CDR1 is LNHDA and CDR2 is SQIVND (reference sequence). V was pared by 6 bases and J by 0 bases, with 13 bases between. The CDR3 sequence: CASSRTQGSTDTQYF. Here the CDR3 DNA reads TGTGCCAGTAGCCGAACCCAGGGGAGCACAGATACGCAGTATTTT.

This clone was detected a few times. The rearrangement joins TRBV2 to TRBJ1-3, with D tentatively TRBD1 (5 bases). Germline V gene sequence: CDR1 SNHLY, CDR2 FYNNEI. The CDR3 length is 15 residues. The V and J ends lost 2 bases and 3 bases respectively, with 11 bases between them. The CDR3 bases are TGTGCCAGCAGTGAAAGGGCCAGGGTTGGAAACACCATATATTTT. It is translated as CASSERARVGNTIYF.

This rearrangement joins TRBV7-9 to TRBJ2-7, with TRBD1 identical over 8 bases. Germline CDR1 SEHNR, CDR2 FQNEAQ (reference sequence). The CDR3 extends over 15 amino acids. V shed 4 bases and J 2 bases; nucleotides not matched to a gene: 7. CDR3 sequence (DNA): TGTGCCAGCAGCTCCTCCCGGGACAGGCCCTACGAGCAGTACTTC. Protein: CASSSSRDRPYEQYF.

V usage is TRBV5-1 and J usage is TRBJ2-3, with TRBD2 as a possible D gene (5 bases). V was cut by 2 bases and J by 1 base, with 17 bases left in between. The CDR3 loop spans 17 amino acids. The germline gives CDR1 SGHRS, CDR2 YFSETQ. CDR3 sequence (DNA): TGCGCCAGCAGCTTCGGACTGACTATAGGTGGCACAGATACGCAGTATTTT. Amino acid sequence: CASSFGLTIGGTDTQYF.

The chain employs TRBV27 and TRBJ1-2; tentative D call: TRBD1 (6 bases). From germline, CDR1 is MNHEY and CDR2 SMNVEV (reference sequence). The CDR3 spans 14 residues. V was clipped by 6 bases and J by 8 bases, with 19 bases between them. The CDR3 is CASSLMGGARGYTF. CDR3 sequence (DNA): TGTGCCAGCAGCCTCATGGGGGGGGCGAGGGGCTACACCTTC.

The table lists this clone with a few counts. The chain employs TRBV29-1 and TRBJ1-1; 7 bases line up with TRBD1. The CDR3 runs to 15 residues. CDR1 and CDR2 from the germline V gene are SQVTM and ANQGSEA. The ends lost 6 bases at V and 1 base at J; junction bases unmatched: 11. DNA for the CDR3: TGCAGCGTCCCAACAGGGGCCCAACCGAACACTGAAGCTTTCTTT. Protein product: CSVPTGAQPNTEAFF.

The rearrangement uses TRBV7-9 and TRBJ2-5; no reliable D call. Germline V lookup: CDR1 SEHNR, CDR2 FQNEAQ (reference sequence). V was trimmed by 6 bases and J by 5 bases, leaving 10 bases between them. The CDR3 extends over 12 amino acids. CDR3 in DNA: TGTGCCAGCAGTCTTAAGCTCGAGACCCAGTACTTC. Its protein is CASSLKLETQYF.

Comment on this clone: Lacking the conserved final phenylalanine or tryptophan, this CDR3 likely reflects a read error. The chain employs TRBV2 and TRBJ1-6; D is uncertain. The V end lost 3 bases, the J end lost 8 bases, and 17 bases lay between the germline ends. Germline V gene sequence: CDR1 SNHLY, CDR2 FYNNEI. CDR3 length equals 16 residues. The CDR3 region is CASSEGSSGWYSPLHV. The DNA for the CDR3 is TGTGCCAGCAGTGAGGGGTCTAGCGGGTGGTATTCACCCCTCCACGTT.

The chain is built from TRBV28 and TRBJ1-2; D remains ambiguous. V dropped 5 bases and J dropped 8 bases, with 15 bases sitting between them. CDR3 length equals 13 residues. Looked up from germline, CDR1 is MDHEN and CDR2 is SYDVKM. The CDR3 DNA reads as TGTGCCAGCAGTCCGGTGAGGCGCGAGGGCTACACCTTC. This encodes CASSPVRREGYTF.